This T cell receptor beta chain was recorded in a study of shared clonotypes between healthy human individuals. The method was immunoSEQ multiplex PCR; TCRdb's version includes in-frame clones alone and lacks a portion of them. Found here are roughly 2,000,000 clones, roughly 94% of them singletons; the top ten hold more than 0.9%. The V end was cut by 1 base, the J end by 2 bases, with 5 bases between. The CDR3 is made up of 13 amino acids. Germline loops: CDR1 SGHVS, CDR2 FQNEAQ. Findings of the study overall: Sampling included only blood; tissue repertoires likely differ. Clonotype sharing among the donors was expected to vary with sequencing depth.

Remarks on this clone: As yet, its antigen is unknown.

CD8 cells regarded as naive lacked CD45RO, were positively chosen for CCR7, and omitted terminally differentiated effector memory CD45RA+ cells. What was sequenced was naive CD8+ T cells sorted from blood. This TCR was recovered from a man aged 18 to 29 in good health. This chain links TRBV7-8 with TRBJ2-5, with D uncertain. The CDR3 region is CASSLEDQETQYF. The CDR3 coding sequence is TGTGCCAGCAGCTTAGAGGATCAAGAGACCCAGTACTTC.